The 27 T cell receptor beta chains below were found in one sample sequenced in a study of cytomegalovirus exposure and HLA in healthy donors. The PCR had 60 Vbeta and 13 Jbeta primers. Sequencing used immunoSEQ multiplex PCR; TCRdb keeps in-frame clones, though not all of them. The sample carries over 150,000 clones, about 80% recorded once. Sequenced: PBMCs. The origin of the receptors is a woman in her 30s in good health and CMV-seronegative.

This clone was detected once. V gene TRBV6-5 combines with J gene TRBJ1-1, with D unclear. CDR1 is MNHEY and CDR2 is SVGAGI in the germline V gene. CDR3 length: 15 amino acids. Trimming removed 3 bases at V and 3 bases at J, with 14 bases between. The chain's CDR3 is CASSYQPPRDTEAFF. CDR3 sequence (DNA): TGTGCCAGCAGTTATCAACCCCCGAGGGACACTGAAGCTTTCTTT.

The chain recombines TRBV5-6 with TRBJ2-5, with a weak D call TRBD2 (6 bases). The CDR3 consists of 14 residues. Per the germline V gene, CDR1 is SGHDT and CDR2 is YYEEEE. V was clipped by 2 bases and J by 4 bases, with 12 bases between them. CDR3 nucleotide sequence: TGTGCCAGCAGCTTAGCGGGCGCGGGAGAGACCCAGTACTTC. Translation gives CASSLAGAGETQYF.

The CDR3 sequence is CASSYPPSGRAEQFF. The CDR3 region has the DNA TGTGCCAGCAGTTACCCTCCTAGCGGGAGGGCTGAGCAGTTCTTC. The chain is built from TRBV6-5 and TRBJ2-1; 12 bases align to TRBD2. Per the germline V gene, CDR1 is MNHEY and CDR2 is SVGAGI. The V segment lost 2 bases and the J segment 9 bases; nucleotides outside the gene matches: 5. The CDR3 is 15 residues long.

V is TRBV20-1 and J is TRBJ1-2; perhaps TRBD1 as D (6 bases). The germline CDR1 and CDR2 sequences are DFQATT and SNEGSKA (reference sequence). This CDR3 spans 11 amino acids. Trimming removed 3 bases at V and 6 bases at J, with 8 bases between. CDR3 region: CSASTGNGYTF. CDR3 DNA: TGCAGTGCTAGTACAGGGAATGGCTACACCTTC.

This chain joins TRBV5-1 and TRBJ1-4, with TRBD1 as a possible D gene (5 bases). V lost 2 bases to trimming and J lost 8 bases, with 13 bases between them. This CDR3 is 14 amino acids long. Germline V gene sequence: CDR1 SGHRS, CDR2 YFSETQ. CDR3 nucleotide sequence: TGCGCCAGCAGCTTCGGCAGGGCAGAAGAAAAACTGTTTTTT. Protein product: CASSFGRAEEKLFF.

This chain links TRBV2 with TRBJ2-7, with TRBD2 matching 7 bases. The CDR3 is 14 amino acids. Trimming took 4 bases from V and 3 from J; bases not matched to a gene: 6. Germline V gene lookup returns CDR1 SNHLY and CDR2 FYNNEI. The CDR3 nucleotides read TGTGCCAGCAGTGGTTCTAGCGGTGACTACGAGCAGTACTTC. Translated: CASSGSSGDYEQYF.

The V call is TRBV9, the J call TRBJ2-7; no firm D call. Trimming took off 0 bases at V and 6 bases at J, with 10 bases between the two ends. The germline V gene has CDR1 SGDLS and CDR2 YYNGEE. This CDR3 contains 13 residues. CDR3 sequence reads: CASSVVNGGEQYF. CDR3 bases: TGTGCCAGCAGCGTAGTAAACGGTGGCGAGCAGTACTTC.

This clone was recorded a few times. This sample also contains other DNA sequences that code for the same CDR3. CDR3 nucleotide sequence: TGTGCCAGCAGCCTCCTCGGGGGGGACACTGAAGCTTTCTTT. Amino acids: CASSLLGGDTEAFF. The V and J genes are TRBV7-6 and TRBJ1-1; possible D gene TRBD1, 5 bases. CDR3 length: 14 residues. The germline gives CDR1 SGHVS, CDR2 FNYEAQ. The germline V and J ends were trimmed by 5 bases and 3 bases, with 13 bases remaining between them. The full variable domain, in which reference TRBV7-6 and TRBJ1-1 provide the parts outside the CDR3, is GAGVSQSPRYKVTKRGQDVALRCDPISGHVSLYWYRQALGQGPEFLTYFNYEAQQDKSGLPNDRFSAERPEGSISTLTIQRTEQRDSAMYRCASSLLGGDTEAFFGQGTRLTVV.

The genes are TRBV6-6 and TRBJ2-7; D is undetermined. V lost 0 bases and J lost 4, with 7 bases in between. In germline, CDR1 is MNHNY, CDR2 SVGAGI (reference sequence). The CDR3 covers 13 residues. This CDR3 is CASSYSSEYEQYF. The CDR3 nucleotides read TGTGCCAGCAGTTACTCGTCGGAGTACGAGCAGTACTTC.

CDR3 residues: CASSPLPGTSGTFETQYF. In DNA form, the CDR3 reads TGTGCCAGCTCACCACTTCCCGGGACTAGCGGGACTTTTGAGACCCAGTACTTC. The chain carries TRBV18 and TRBJ2-5; 13 bases map to TRBD2. With 1 base clipped from V and 5 bases from J, the junction kept 10 bases outside the gene matches. The germline gives CDR1 KGHSH, CDR2 LQKENI. The CDR3 covers 18 residues.

This sequence joins TRBV11-2 and TRBJ1-3; D might be TRBD1 (5 bases). CDR1 is SGHAT, CDR2 FQNNGV, per germline. The CDR3 spans 14 residues. V was shortened by 5 bases and J by 9 bases, with 17 bases between the two germline ends. In DNA, the CDR3 is TGTGCCAGCAGCGCGGGACCCGGAGGAGGCACCATATATTTT. It translates to CASSAGPGGGTIYF.

The rearrangement links TRBV7-9 to TRBJ2-7; no firm D call. The CDR3 covers 12 residues. Germline V gene lookup returns CDR1 SEHNR and CDR2 FQNEAQ (reference sequence). Trimming left V 3 bases short and J 4 bases short, with 7 bases between. The CDR3 nucleotides are TGTGCCAGCAGCTTCGCGAAATACGAGCAGTACTTC. This translates into CASSFAKYEQYF.

This chain joins TRBV19 and TRBJ2-1; tentatively, D is TRBD2 (5 bases). Germline CDR1 and CDR2: LNHDA and SQIVND (reference sequence). V was trimmed by 0 bases and J by 4 bases, leaving 16 bases between them. This CDR3 is built from 17 residues. The CDR3 reads CASSIDSQLESYNEQFF. CDR3 DNA sequence: TGTGCCAGTAGTATAGATAGCCAACTAGAGTCTTACAATGAGCAGTTCTTC.

The chain couples TRBV6-5 to TRBJ1-1; D ambiguous. CDR3 length: 13 amino acids. V lost 6 bases and J 3 bases, leaving 11 bases between the germline ends. Germline assignment: CDR1 MNHEY and CDR2 SVGAGI. This CDR3 is CASRRDCYTEAFF. CDR3 nucleotide sequence: TGTGCCAGCAGGAGAGACTGTTACACTGAAGCTTTCTTT.

This clone was counted a single time. V and J are TRBV5-4 and TRBJ2-7, with 7 nucleotides matching TRBD2. Per germline, CDR1 SGHNT and CDR2 YYREEE (reference sequence). Trimming at V came to 4 bases and at J to 3 bases, leaving 7 bases not matched to a gene. The CDR3 has 14 amino acids. The CDR3 is CASSPVTGGYEQYF. The CDR3 DNA sequence: TGTGCCAGCAGCCCCGTAACGGGAGGCTACGAGCAGTACTTC. Full variable domain (missing parts from reference TRBV5-4 and TRBJ2-7): ETGVTQSPTHLIKTRGQQVTLRCSSQSGHNTVSWYQQALGQGPQFIFQYYREEENGRGNFPPRFSGLQFPNYSSELNVNALELDDSALYLCASSPVTGGYEQYFGPGTRLTVT.

The V and J genes are TRBV12-5 and TRBJ1-1; maybe TRBD1 (5 bases). The CDR3 loop spans 12 amino acids. Deletions cut 1 base from V and 6 bases from J, with 6 bases between. Germline V gene data show CDR1 as LGHNT and CDR2 as FRNRAP. The CDR3 region has the DNA TGTGCTAGTGGTTTGGAAGGGGCTGAAGCTTTCTTT. Translating it yields CASGLEGAEAFF.

This clone was picked up a small number of times. The rearrangement links TRBV6-5 to TRBJ1-3; TRBD1 matches 7 bases. The CDR3 spans 15 residues. Germline CDR1 reads MNHEY; CDR2 reads SVGAGI. The V gene end was trimmed by 4 bases and the J gene end by 7 bases; junction bases not matched to a gene: 10. CDR3 protein: CASSSDRQASNTIYF. The DNA of the CDR3 is TGTGCCAGCAGTTCGGACAGGCAGGCGTCGAACACCATATATTTT.

CDR3 residues: CASSRDPSTYEQYF. CDR3 nucleotides: TGCGCCAGCAGCAGAGATCCGAGCACCTACGAGCAGTACTTC. The V call is TRBV5-1, the J call TRBJ2-7; D remains unclear. V was pared by 4 bases and J by 2 bases, with 13 bases between. The germline V gene has CDR1 SGHRS and CDR2 YFSETQ. CDR3 length: 14 residues.

The rearrangement joins TRBV5-6 to TRBJ2-7; D possibly corresponds to TRBD1 (5 bases). Germline CDR1 SGHDT, CDR2 YYEEEE. Trimming took off 0 bases at V and 4 bases at J, with 11 bases between the two ends. The CDR3 contains 14 residues. CDR3 DNA sequence: TGTGCCAGCAGCTTGGCGGCAGGGTCGTACGAGCAGTACTTC. This gives the protein CASSLAAGSYEQYF.

The chain uses TRBV6-1 and TRBJ2-2, with 14 bases fitting TRBD2. The CDR3 loop spans 15 amino acids. The V segment lost 4 bases and the J segment 6 bases; nucleotides outside the gene matches: 1. The germline gives CDR1 MNHNS, CDR2 SASEGT. The CDR3 coding sequence is TGTGCCAGCAGTGGACTAGCGGGGGGGCCCGGGGAGCTGTTTTTT. Its translation is CASSGLAGGPGELFF.

The chain is built from TRBV7-2 and TRBJ2-2; tentatively, D is TRBD2 (5 bases). Trimming removed 5 bases at V and 2 bases at J, with 12 bases between. Germline CDR1 reads SGHTA; CDR2 reads FQGNSA. The CDR3 length is 15 residues. The CDR3 sequence is CASSPDSFNTGELFF. Written as DNA, the CDR3 is TGTGCCAGCAGCCCGGACTCTTTCAACACCGGGGAGCTGTTTTTT.

V and J are TRBV7-9 and TRBJ2-5; weak D call: TRBD1 (6 bases). Germline V gene data show CDR1 as SEHNR and CDR2 as FQNEAQ (reference sequence). This CDR3 comprises 15 residues. V dropped 2 bases and J dropped 5 bases, with 15 bases sitting between them. In DNA form, the CDR3 reads TGTGCCAGCAGCTTAATTCGAGGGGGTTTTGAGACCCAGTACTTC. This translates into CASSLIRGGFETQYF.

The chain recombines TRBV27 with TRBJ2-7; 10 bases map to TRBD2. Trimming removed 6 bases from V and 6 bases from J; junction bases left unmatched: 5. The germline gives CDR1 MNHEY, CDR2 SMNVEV (reference sequence). The CDR3 extends over 13 amino acids. CDR3: CASRTSGVREQYF. Written as DNA, the CDR3 is TGTGCCAGCAGAACTAGCGGGGTCCGCGAGCAGTACTTC.

This clone has just a few counts. The chain recombines TRBV5-1 with TRBJ2-7; 7 positions match TRBD2. J lost 4 bases, V lost 3 bases, and 1 base had no gene match. The CDR3 sequence is 12 residues long. Germline assignment: CDR1 SGHRS and CDR2 YFSETQ. CDR3 sequence (DNA): TGCGCCAGCAGCTGGGGGGGGTACGAGCAGTACTTC. Its translation is CASSWGGYEQYF. Based on the CDR3 plus reference TRBV5-1 and TRBJ2-7, the full variable domain is KAGVTQTPRYLIKTRGQQVTLSCSPISGHRSVSWYQQTPGQGLQFLFEYFSETQRNKGNFPGRFSGRQFSNSRSEMNVSTLELGDSALYLCASSWGGYEQYFGPGTRLTVT.

V and J are TRBV9 and TRBJ2-1, with 7 bases that match TRBD1. Germline assignment: CDR1 SGDLS and CDR2 YYNGEE. The CDR3 covers 15 residues. J gave up 2 bases and V 0 bases, and 2 bases lay outside the gene matches. In DNA form, the CDR3 reads TGTGCCAGCAGCGTAGGAGGGGGCGCCTACAATGAGCAGTTCTTC. Amino acids: CASSVGGGAYNEQFF.

This chain connects TRBV6-5 to TRBJ1-6, with 10 positions matching TRBD1. With V trimmed by 0 bases and J by 10 bases, 6 bases remained unmatched. From germline, CDR1 is MNHEY and CDR2 SVGAGI. CDR3 length: 16 amino acids. The CDR3 here is CASSYSVTGGRSPLHF. Here the CDR3 DNA reads TGTGCCAGCAGTTACTCCGTGACAGGGGGCAGGTCACCCCTCCACTTT.

The rearrangement links TRBV6-1 to TRBJ1-1; a possible D gene is TRBD1 (6 bases). Germline V gene lookup returns CDR1 MNHNS and CDR2 SASEGT. The CDR3 sequence is 14 residues long. V was cut by 5 bases and J by 5 bases, with 15 bases left in between. CDR3 in amino acids: CASSPRTVGTEAFF. The CDR3 coding sequence is TGTGCCAGCAGTCCCCGGACAGTGGGGACTGAAGCTTTCTTT.